This entry lists 3 T cell receptor beta chains sequenced from one sample in a study of blood T cells in healthy people across ages. Next came a second PCR, run for about 6 to 12 cycles, which used a sample-barcoded 5' primer along with a J-beta primer mix. TCRdb redid the calling of the 5' RACE reads with MiXCR, one entry per CDR3 protein. The table lists around 1,000,000 distinct CDR3 sequences, more than 30% of them singletons. The sequenced sample consisted of blood. The receptors shown here come from a man younger than 35 in good health.

The rearrangement joins TRBV12-3 or TRBV12-4 to TRBJ2-7; TRBD1 might be the D (6 bases). V was trimmed by 4 bases and J by 2 bases, leaving 18 bases between them. The CDR3 extends over 16 amino acids. The CDR3 DNA sequence: TGTGCCAGCAGTTCCCGAGGGGGAGAGGCTACCTACGAGCAGTACTTC. Protein sequence: CASSSRGGEATYEQYF.

The chain links TRBV7-2 to TRBJ2-6; the match to TRBD2 covers 8 bases. Germline CDR1 is SGHTA and CDR2 is FQGNSA. J lost 2 bases, V lost 2 bases, and 5 bases had no gene match. The length of the CDR3 is 17 residues. CDR3 residues: CASSLYGGGAGANVLTF. The CDR3 DNA is TGTGCCAGCAGCTTATACGGGGGGGGAGCTGGGGCCAACGTCCTGACTTTC.

The V call is TRBV28, the J call TRBJ2-3; D unresolved. The germline gives CDR1 MDHEN, CDR2 SYDVKM. Trimming cost V 1 base and J 4 bases, with 12 bases left between them. This CDR3 contains 15 residues. The CDR3 is CASSLSLRIADTQYF. In DNA, the CDR3 is TGTGCCAGCAGTTTATCCTTAAGGATCGCAGATACGCAGTATTTT.